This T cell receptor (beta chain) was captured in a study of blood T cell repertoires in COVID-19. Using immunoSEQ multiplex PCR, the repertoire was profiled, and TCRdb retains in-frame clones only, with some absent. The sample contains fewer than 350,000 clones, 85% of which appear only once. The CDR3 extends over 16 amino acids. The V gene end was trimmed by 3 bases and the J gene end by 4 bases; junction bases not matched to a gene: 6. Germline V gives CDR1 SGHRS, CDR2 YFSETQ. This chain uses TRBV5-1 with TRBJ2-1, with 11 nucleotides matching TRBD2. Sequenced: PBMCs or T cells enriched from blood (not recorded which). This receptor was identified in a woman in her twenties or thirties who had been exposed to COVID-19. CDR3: CASSWMTSGKYNEQFF. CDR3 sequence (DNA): TGCGCCAGCAGCTGGATGACTAGCGGGAAGTACAATGAGCAGTTCTTC. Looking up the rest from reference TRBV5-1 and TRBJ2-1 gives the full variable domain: KAGVTQTPRYLIKTRGQQVTLSCSPISGHRSVSWYQQTPGQGLQFLFEYFSETQRNKGNFPGRFSGRQFSNSRSEMNVSTLELGDSALYLCASSWMTSGKYNEQFFGPGTRLTVL.